This entry concerns a single T cell receptor beta chain. As yet, its antigen is unknown. This entry is derived from a study of beta chain features in type 1 diabetes. Study outcomes and limitations: Naive, central memory and Treg TCRB repertoires seemed to resemble each other more closely in patients than they did in healthy donors.

Of the isolated RNA, all was reverse transcribed, and so the sequenced material was expressed TCRB transcripts. Data came from immunoSEQ multiplex PCR; TCRdb stores just in-frame clones and leaves some out. Of around 500,000 clones in the sample, over 10% were seen once. The CDR3 loop spans 14 amino acids. Germline CDR1 reads SGHRS; CDR2 reads YFSETQ. V was clipped by 2 bases and J by 2 bases; unmatched bases: 3. The sequence came from a woman aged 18 to 35 in good health. The chain recombines TRBV5-1 with TRBJ2-7, with 8 positions matching TRBD1. Input material: naive CD4+ T cells from blood. The CDR3 DNA reads TGCGCCAGCAGCTTCACGACAGGGGCCTACGAGCAGTACTTC. Translating it yields CASSFTTGAYEQYF.